This is a list of T cell receptor beta chains from one sample in a study of T cell responses to AZD1222 COVID-19 vaccine. Profiling relied on immunoSEQ multiplex PCR, and the TCRdb table lists in-frame clones only, not all of them. The table lists 90,000 to 120,000 clones, 89% of them singletons. The sequencing used peripheral blood, collected on day 0 of AZD1222 vaccination. The source of these receptors is an adult in good health. The CDR3 runs from the conserved cysteine through the conserved F or W. The order of the fields is J gene, V gene, CDR3 protein.

TRBJ2-2	TRBV11-3	CASLLMIGGGRENTGELFF
TRBJ1-5	TRBV7-8	CASSRGQREQPQHF
TRBJ1-5	TRBV4-1	CASSQEGGQSNQPQHF
TRBJ1-6	TRBV30	CAWRGQGNSPLHF
TRBJ2-2	TRBV5-1	CASSPSGYTGELFF
TRBJ2-7	TRBV29-1	CSVRNNYEQYF
TRBJ1-2	TRBV19	CASSINGPNYGYTF
TRBJ2-7	TRBV19	CASSIDLVRGPGGFYEQYF
TRBJ1-1	TRBV29-1	CSVAASQNTEAFF
TRBJ1-2	TRBV28	CASSWDRLGYTF
TRBJ2-3	TRBV5-6	CASRLKQGAEDTQYF
TRBJ1-4	TRBV7-9	CASSLESDRGRGEKLFF
TRBJ1-5	TRBV7-2	CASSLDRDSNQPQHF
TRBJ1-1	TRBV7-2	CASSLGTVNTEAFF
TRBJ2-7	TRBV6-6	CASSYRDRGMEQYF
TRBJ1-2	TRBV11-2	CASSLATGGFGYGYTF
TRBJ1-2	TRBV28	CASSFQGGINKRISF
TRBJ1-1	TRBV12-3/TRBV12-4	CASEKIVNTEAFF
TRBJ2-5	TRBV3-1/TRBV3-2	CASSQETRETQYF
TRBJ2-6	TRBV10-3	CAISDRTGANVLTF
TRBJ2-5	TRBV28	CASSPGGIPSKAQYF
TRBJ2-7	TRBV19	CASSIGDISYEQYF
TRBJ2-5	TRBV11-2	CASSTGETQYF
TRBJ1-1	TRBV7-3	CASGQGAHTEAFF
TRBJ2-5	TRBV27	CASSTRDRETQYF
TRBJ2-3	TRBV7-2	CASSLGVPDTQYF
TRBJ2-1	TRBV2	CASSKIINFYNEQFF
TRBJ2-1	TRBV11-2	CASSLGLAGTYNEQFF
TRBJ2-7	TRBV6-5	CASSYDGTVYEQYF
TRBJ2-3	TRBV18	CASTLPGLSTDTQYF
TRBJ2-7	TRBV28	CASSSPGQANSYEQYF
TRBJ1-4	TRBV1	CTSSQGLSCNEKLFF
TRBJ2-3	TRBV29-1	CSVGGKSSTDTQYF
TRBJ2-1	TRBV6-5	CASSPAGDSYNEQFF
TRBJ1-4	TRBV3-1/TRBV3-2	CASSQDFFVGEEKLFF
TRBJ2-7	TRBV12-3/TRBV12-4	CASSLRGTYEQYF
TRBJ2-4	TRBV30	CAWKIKGAYIQYF
TRBJ1-3	TRBV28	CASSQYRGGNTIYF
TRBJ1-1	TRBV5-1	CASVTGTGNTEAFF
TRBJ2-2	TRBV6-5	CASDRTGELFF
TRBJ2-1	TRBV28	CASSFSGTTAYNEQFF
TRBJ2-1	TRBV19	CASSIIAGNEQFF
TRBJ2-5	TRBV10-1	CASSEEGWTEGAETQYF
TRBJ2-7	TRBV28	CASSLRDRSLGEQYF
TRBJ1-4	TRBV5-6	CASTLLWGNNEKLFF
TRBJ1-5	TRBV5-1	CASSSQGEQPQHF
TRBJ1-1	TRBV14	CASSQVWQGNTEAFF
TRBJ1-1	TRBV30	CAWSDGGTEAFF
TRBJ2-5	TRBV30	CAWSKSGRIETQYF
TRBJ1-2	TRBV7-9	CASSLQGVYGYTF
TRBJ2-3	TRBV29-1	CSAEGLGTSGRTDTQYF
TRBJ2-7	TRBV4-3	CASSLRSGDHYEQYF
TRBJ1-2	TRBV30	CAWTHTGSGNYGYTF
TRBJ2-7	TRBV15	CATSRGSGQGSREQYF
TRBJ2-2	TRBV21-1	CASSKGVGRDSANTGELFF
TRBJ2-7	TRBV28	CASSSAGARNEQYF
TRBJ2-1	TRBV7-2	CASTPQRGFQQDEQFF
TRBJ1-3	TRBV18	CASSPPGFVGALGNTIYF
TRBJ2-3	TRBV28	CASSPQGRSDTQYF
TRBJ1-2	TRBV4-3	CASSQDRDSLYGYTF